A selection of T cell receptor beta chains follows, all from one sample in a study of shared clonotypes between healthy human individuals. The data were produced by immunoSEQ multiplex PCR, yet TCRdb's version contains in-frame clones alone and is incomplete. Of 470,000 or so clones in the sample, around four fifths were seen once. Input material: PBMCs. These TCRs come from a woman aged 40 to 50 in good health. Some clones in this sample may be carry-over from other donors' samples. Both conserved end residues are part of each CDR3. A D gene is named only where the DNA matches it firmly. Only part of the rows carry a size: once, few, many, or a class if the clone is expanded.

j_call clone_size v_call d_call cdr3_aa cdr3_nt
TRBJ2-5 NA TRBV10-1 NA CASSESGAYQETQYF TGCGCCAGCAGTGAATCAGGCGCTTACCAAGAGACCCAGTACTTC
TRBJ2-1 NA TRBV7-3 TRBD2 CASSLPGTSVSEQFF TGTGCCAGCAGCTTACCCGGGACTAGCGTCAGTGAGCAGTTCTTC
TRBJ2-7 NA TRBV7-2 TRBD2 CASSAGASGRGAYF TGTGCCAGCAGCGCTGGGGCTAGCGGGAGGGGGGCGTACTTC
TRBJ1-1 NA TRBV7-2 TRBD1 CASSPRRGKAFF TGTGCCAGCAGCCCCCGCAGGGGGAAAGCTTTCTTT
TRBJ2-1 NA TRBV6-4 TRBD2 CASSEREGGNEQFF TGTGCCAGCAGTGAACGGGAGGGCGGCAATGAGCAGTTCTTC
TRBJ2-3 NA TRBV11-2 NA CASSQTRVGTDTQYF TGTGCCAGCAGCCAAACTAGGGTAGGGACCGATACGCAGTATTTT
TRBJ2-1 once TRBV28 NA CASSLSPRADEQFF TGTGCCAGCAGTTTATCCCCCCGAGCGGATGAGCAGTTCTTC
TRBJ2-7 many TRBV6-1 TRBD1 CASSGGMGQGADEQYF TGTGCCAGCAGTGGGGGTATGGGACAGGGGGCCGACGAGCAGTACTTC
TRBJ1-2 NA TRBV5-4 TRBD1 CASSSGPQGFTYGYTF TGTGCCAGCAGCTCCGGACCACAGGGGTTTACCTATGGCTACACCTTC
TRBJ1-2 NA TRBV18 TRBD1 CASSPRTGDGYTF TGTGCCAGCTCCCCCAGGACAGGAGACGGCTACACCTTC
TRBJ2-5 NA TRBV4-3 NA CASSPSPNQETQYF TGCGCCAGCAGCCCGTCCCCTAATCAAGAGACCCAGTACTTC
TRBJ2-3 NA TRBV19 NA CASSPTFTDTQYF TGTGCCAGTAGTCCGACCTTCACAGATACGCAGTATTTT
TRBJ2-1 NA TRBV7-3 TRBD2 CASSPRLAGADEQFF TGTGCCAGCAGCCCACGACTAGCGGGAGCCGATGAGCAGTTCTTC
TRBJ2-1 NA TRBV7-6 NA CASSLVGPPHEQFF TGTGCCAGCAGCTTAGTCGGCCCGCCCCATGAGCAGTTCTTC
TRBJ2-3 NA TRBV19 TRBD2 CASSRTSGRAPDTQYF TGTGCCAGTAGCAGGACTAGCGGGAGGGCCCCAGATACGCAGTATTTT
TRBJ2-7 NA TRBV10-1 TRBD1 CASSRSRGHEQYF TGCGCCAGCAGTAGAAGCAGGGGGCACGAGCAGTACTTC
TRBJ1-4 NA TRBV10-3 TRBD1 CAISEDRGNEKLFF TGTGCCATCAGCGAAGACAGGGGTAATGAAAAACTGTTTTTT
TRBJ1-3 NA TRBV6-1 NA CASSDPGRPTGNTIYF TGTGCCAGCAGTGACCCGGGACGCCCAACTGGAAACACCATATATTTT
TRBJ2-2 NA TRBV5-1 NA CASSLADTGELFF TGCGCCAGCAGCTTGGCAGATACCGGGGAGCTGTTTTTT
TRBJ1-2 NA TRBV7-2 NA CASSPGSLLRGYTF TGTGCCAGCAGCCCAGGGTCCTTGCTTAGAGGCTACACCTTC
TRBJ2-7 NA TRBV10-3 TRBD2 CAISESAGLAGGHEQYF TGTGCCATCAGTGAGTCCGCAGGACTAGCGGGAGGTCACGAGCAGTACTTC
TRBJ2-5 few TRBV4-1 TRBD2 CASSQEWLAGAETQYF TGCGCCAGCAGCCAAGAGTGGCTAGCGGGCGCAGAGACCCAGTACTTC
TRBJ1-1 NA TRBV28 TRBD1 CATGQVMNTEAFF TGTGCCACCGGACAGGTTATGAACACTGAAGCTTTCTTT
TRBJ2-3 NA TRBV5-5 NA CASSRWDGTDTQYF TGTGCCAGCAGCCGTTGGGACGGCACAGATACGCAGTATTTT
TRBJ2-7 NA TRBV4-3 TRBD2 CASSQGTSGSRSSYEQYF TGCGCCAGCAGCCAAGGGACTAGCGGGAGCCGGAGCTCCTACGAGCAGTACTTC
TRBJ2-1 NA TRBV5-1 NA CASSLPSGNEQFF TGCGCCAGCAGCCTTCCTTCCGGAAATGAGCAGTTCTTC
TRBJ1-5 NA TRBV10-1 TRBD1 CASSEKGIGQGVNSNQPQHF TGCGCCAGCAGTGAGAAAGGGATTGGACAGGGGGTAAATAGCAATCAGCCCCAGCATTTT
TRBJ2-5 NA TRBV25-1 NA CASSLQGPSVQYF TGTGCCAGCAGTCTACAGGGACCGTCAGTCCAGTACTTC
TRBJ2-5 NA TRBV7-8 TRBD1 CASSLFGTGVRETQYF TGTGCCAGCAGCTTATTCGGGACAGGGGTTCGAGAGACCCAGTACTTC
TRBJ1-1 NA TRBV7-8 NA CASSQRPGLGNTEAFF TGTGCCAGCAGCCAAAGGCCTGGGCTAGGGAACACTGAAGCTTTCTTT
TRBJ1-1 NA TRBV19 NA CASSSDWGNTEAFF TGTGCCAGTAGTTCGGACTGGGGGAACACTGAAGCTTTCTTT
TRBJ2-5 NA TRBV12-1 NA CASSFKETQYF TGTGCCAGCAGCTTTAAAGAGACCCAGTACTTC
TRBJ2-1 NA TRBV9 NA CASSPRGSWVYNEQFF TGTGCCAGCAGCCCCCGGGGTAGTTGGGTCTACAATGAGCAGTTCTTC
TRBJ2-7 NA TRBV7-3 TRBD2 CASSLDSGTYEQYF TGTGCCAGCAGCTTAGACAGCGGGACGTACGAGCAGTACTTC
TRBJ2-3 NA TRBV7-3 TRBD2 CASSLPSGRDTDTQYF TGTGCCAGCAGCTTGCCTAGCGGGAGAGACACAGATACGCAGTATTTT
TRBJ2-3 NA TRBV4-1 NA CASSQVGPPFTDTQYF TGCGCCAGCAGCCAAGTGGGCCCCCCCTTTACGGATACGCAGTATTTT
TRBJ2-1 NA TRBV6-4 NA CASSDGDSSNEQFF TGTGCCAGCAGTGACGGGGACTCATCCAATGAGCAGTTCTTC
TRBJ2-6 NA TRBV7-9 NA CASSPNPSPGANVLTF TGTGCCAGCAGCCCAAACCCCTCCCCTGGGGCCAACGTCCTGACTTTC
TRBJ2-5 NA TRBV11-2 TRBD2 CASSSSGTGGLEETQYF TGTGCCAGCAGCTCTAGCGGCACGGGAGGGCTGGAAGAGACCCAGTACTTC
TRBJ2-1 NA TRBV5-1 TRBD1 CASSFLPGQGYNEQFF TGCGCCAGCAGCTTCCTCCCGGGACAGGGGTACAATGAGCAGTTCTTC
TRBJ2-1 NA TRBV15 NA CATSRLSGNTYNEQFF TGTGCCACCAGCAGACTTAGCGGAAACACCTACAATGAGCAGTTCTTC
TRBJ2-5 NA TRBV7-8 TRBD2 CASSLTLTSGRITTQYF TGTGCCAGCAGCTTGACCCTGACTAGCGGGAGGATAACGACCCAGTACTTC
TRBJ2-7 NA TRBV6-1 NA CASSHQGYEQYF TGTGCCAGCAGTCATCAAGGCTACGAGCAGTACTTC
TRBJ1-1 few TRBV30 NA CAWSARVLSEAFF TGTGCCTGGAGTGCGAGGGTATTGAGTGAAGCTTTCTTT
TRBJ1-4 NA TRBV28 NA CASRGTRRYEKLFF TGTGCCAGCAGGGGAACTAGGCGGTATGAAAAACTGTTTTTT
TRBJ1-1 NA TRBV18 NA CASSPRGAGGNTEAFF TGTGCCAGCTCACCACGGGGGGCTGGGGGGAACACTGAAGCTTTCTTT
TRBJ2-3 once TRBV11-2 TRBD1 CASSSHRGLSTDTQYF TGTGCCAGCAGTTCGCACAGGGGGCTTAGCACAGATACGCAGTATTTT